A single sample is the source of the 27 T cell receptor beta chains below, sequenced in a study of cytomegalovirus exposure and HLA in healthy donors. Both 60 Vbeta primers and 13 Jbeta primers went into the PCR. Assay used: immunoSEQ multiplex PCR; TCRdb lists only in-frame clones, some missing. The sample has some 180,000 clones, about 80% seen once. Sequencing input: PBMCs. The source of these receptors is a woman in her 30s in good health and CMV-seropositive.

This clone was seen just once. J is TRBJ2-5 and V is TRBV10-3, with 13 bases aligning to TRBD2. CDR3 length equals 16 residues. Germline V gives CDR1 ENHRY, CDR2 SYGVKD. Trimming at V came to 6 bases and at J to 5 bases, leaving 9 bases not matched to a gene. The CDR3 loop reads CAIRGGLAGVSETQYF. The CDR3 DNA is TGTGCCATCAGAGGAGGACTAGCGGGAGTTAGTGAGACCCAGTACTTC.

The rearrangement links TRBV15 to TRBJ2-6; no reliable D call. CDR3 length: 16 amino acids. V was shortened by 0 bases and J by 2 bases, with 8 bases between the two germline ends. In germline, CDR1 is LNHNV, CDR2 YYDKDF (reference sequence). CDR3: CATSRDREAGANVLTF. CDR3 nucleotide sequence: TGTGCCACCAGCAGAGATCGCGAGGCTGGGGCCAACGTCCTGACTTTC.

The chain is built from TRBV4-3 and TRBJ2-6; D not resolved. This CDR3 is built from 16 residues. Germline V gene lookup returns CDR1 LGHNA and CDR2 YSLEER. The V end was cut by 1 base, the J end by 4 bases, with 11 bases between. The CDR3 region has the DNA TGCGCCAGCAGCCAAGGTATCACTACAGGGGCCAACGTCCTGACTTTC. This gives the protein CASSQGITTGANVLTF.

This chain joins TRBV6-1 and TRBJ1-2, with TRBD1 matching 8 bases. The CDR3 covers 12 residues. Germline assignment: CDR1 MNHNS and CDR2 SASEGT. V lost 7 bases, J lost 8 bases, and 6 bases stayed unmatched. The CDR3: CASNPGQGGYTF. CDR3 nucleotides: TGTGCCAGCAATCCCGGACAGGGAGGCTACACCTTC.

This clone appeared once. The chain couples TRBV6-5 to TRBJ1-5, with 8 bases identical to TRBD1. CDR1 MNHEY and CDR2 SVGAGI come from the germline V gene. V gave up 5 bases and J gave up 5 bases; unmatched junction bases: 5. This CDR3 is built from 14 residues. The CDR3 reads CASSTGGIDQPQHF. The CDR3 coding sequence is TGTGCCAGCAGTACAGGGGGGATCGATCAGCCCCAGCATTTT.

The chain has TRBV4-3 and TRBJ1-3; D ambiguous. Germline V lookup: CDR1 LGHNA, CDR2 YSLEER. The germline V and J ends were trimmed by 4 bases and 1 base, with 11 bases remaining between them. This CDR3 spans 15 amino acids. This CDR3 reads CASSPLRGSGNTIYF. The CDR3 DNA is TGCGCCAGCAGCCCCCTTCGCGGGTCTGGAAACACCATATATTTT.

V and J are TRBV9 and TRBJ1-2; unclear D gene. Trimming removed 2 bases from V and 7 bases from J, with 12 bases in between. The CDR3 contains 13 residues. CDR1 SGDLS and CDR2 YYNGEE come from the germline V gene. CDR3 in amino acids: CASSVSEEGGYTF. The CDR3 DNA reads TGTGCCAGCAGCGTGTCAGAGGAGGGTGGCTACACCTTC.

The V and J genes are TRBV7-9 and TRBJ1-2, with TRBD1 matching over 7 bases. The CDR3 loop spans 13 amino acids. The germline V gene has CDR1 SEHNR and CDR2 FQNEAQ (reference sequence). The J segment lost 6 bases and the V segment lost 6 bases, leaving 7 bases of the junction unmatched. CDR3 amino acids: CASRGDSQNGYTF. CDR3 nucleotide sequence: TGTGCCAGCAGGGGGGACAGTCAAAATGGCTACACCTTC.

The V gene is TRBV6-1, the J gene TRBJ1-3; TRBD1 matches 8 bases. The trim removed 3 bases at V and 4 bases at J, leaving 11 bases unmatched. Germline V lookup: CDR1 MNHNS, CDR2 SASEGT. CDR3 length: 17 amino acids. The CDR3 protein is CASSEGQAPSPGNTIYF. The CDR3 nucleotides read TGTGCCAGCAGTGAGGGACAGGCGCCTTCTCCGGGAAACACCATATATTTT.

The CDR3 loop reads CASSVSSEPTDTQYF. CDR3 DNA sequence: TGTGCCAGCAGCGTGAGTTCCGAACCCACAGATACGCAGTATTTT. The rearrangement uses TRBV9 and TRBJ2-3; D unresolved. The germline V gene has CDR1 SGDLS and CDR2 YYNGEE. Trimming took off 2 bases at V and 2 bases at J, with 12 bases between the two ends. This CDR3 is built from 15 residues.

The chain links TRBV4-1 to TRBJ2-5, with 10 bases that match TRBD2. V was pared by 1 base and J by 5 bases, with 4 bases of the junction left unmatched. The length of the CDR3 is 15 residues. Germline loops: CDR1 MGHRA, CDR2 YSYEKL. The chain's CDR3 is CASSQGAGGWETQYF. DNA for the CDR3: TGCGCCAGCAGCCAAGGAGCGGGAGGGTGGGAGACCCAGTACTTC.

The CDR3 sequence is CASSPGLAGGTDEQYF. The CDR3 nucleotides read TGTGCCAGCAGCCCAGGACTAGCGGGGGGGACAGACGAGCAGTACTTC. V gene TRBV9 combines with J gene TRBJ2-7, with TRBD2 matching over 15 bases. The trim removed 4 bases at V and 5 bases at J, leaving 7 bases unmatched. The CDR3 length is 16 residues. Germline-derived CDR1 and CDR2 are SGDLS and YYNGEE.

This clone was seen a handful of times. This chain connects TRBV2 to TRBJ1-3, with TRBD1 as a possible D gene (5 bases). V was pared by 10 bases and J by 3 bases, with 16 bases between. The germline V gene has CDR1 SNHLY and CDR2 FYNNEI. This CDR3 is built from 14 residues. The CDR3 DNA follows: TGTGCCACCTCGGACATCCTGCGTGGAAACACCATATATTTT. Translating it yields CATSDILRGNTIYF. Variable domain in full (rest from reference TRBV2 and TRBJ1-3): EPEVTQTPSHQVTQMGQEVILRCVPISNHLYFYWYRQILGQKVEFLVSFYNNEISEKSEIFDDQFSVERPDGSNFTLKIRSTKLEDSAMYFCATSDILRGNTIYFGEGSWLTVV.

The DNA for the CDR3 is TGCGCCAGCAGCCAAGACCCGGGACAGGGCGGGTCCTACGAGCAGTACTTC. Its protein product is CASSQDPGQGGSYEQYF. The chain employs TRBV4-3 and TRBJ2-7; TRBD1 matches 9 bases. The CDR3 extends over 17 amino acids. Germline CDR1 reads LGHNA; CDR2 reads YSLEER. The J segment lost 1 base and the V segment lost 0 bases, leaving 7 bases of the junction unmatched.

This clone was seen a handful of times. V is TRBV11-2 and J is TRBJ1-1; 7 bases align to TRBD1. CDR1 and CDR2 (germline): SGHAT, FQNNGV. The CDR3 runs 16 residues. J was trimmed by 3 bases and V by 5 bases; bases with no gene match: 12. The CDR3, as DNA: TGTGCCAGCAGCCCACCGAGGAAGGGGGCGGACACTGAAGCTTTCTTT. It specifies CASSPPRKGADTEAFF.

This clone showed up just a few times. The chain joins TRBV27 to TRBJ1-2; no clear D gene. Trimming pared 3 bases from V and 4 bases from J, leaving 9 bases between. This CDR3 region has 13 residues. CDR1 MNHEY and CDR2 SMNVEV come from the germline V gene (reference sequence). The DNA of the CDR3 is TGTGCCAGCAGTTTCGGTTCGAGCTATGGCTACACCTTC. This sequence encodes CASSFGSSYGYTF.

The V and J genes are TRBV10-3 and TRBJ2-2; D remains ambiguous. The CDR3 loop spans 15 amino acids. The germline CDR1 and CDR2 sequences are ENHRY and SYGVKD. Trimming took off 1 base at V and 4 bases at J, with 10 bases between the two ends. CDR3 in amino acids: CAISEFEAPTGELFF. In DNA form, the CDR3 reads TGTGCCATCAGTGAGTTTGAAGCACCCACCGGGGAGCTGTTTTTT.

The CDR3 loop is CASSGGFGTEAFF. The CDR3 DNA sequence: TGCGCCAGCAGCGGCGGCTTCGGCACTGAAGCTTTCTTT. This chain uses TRBV5-1 with TRBJ1-1, with no clear D. V lost 4 bases and J lost 4, with 11 bases in between. Germline V gene data show CDR1 as SGHRS and CDR2 as YFSETQ. The CDR3 runs to 13 residues.

This clone has a single count. The V call is TRBV29-1, the J call TRBJ1-1, with D perhaps matching TRBD1 (6 bases). The CDR3 is 11 residues long. With 7 bases removed from V and 6 bases from J, the gap between germline ends came to 12 bases. Per the germline V gene, CDR1 is SQVTM and CDR2 is ANQGSEA. CDR3 in amino acids: CSGSQGAEAFF. Here the CDR3 DNA reads TGCAGCGGGTCACAGGGCGCTGAAGCTTTCTTT.

The J gene is TRBJ2-3, the V gene TRBV7-9; 10 nucleotides agree with TRBD1. The CDR3 has 18 residues. CDR1 and CDR2 (germline): SEHNR, FQNEAQ (reference sequence). With 5 bases clipped from V and 4 bases from J, the junction kept 15 bases outside the gene matches. CDR3 amino acids: CASSPHSGTGAGADTQYF. CDR3 bases: TGTGCCAGCAGCCCCCATAGCGGGACAGGGGCGGGGGCAGATACGCAGTATTTT.

V usage is TRBV10-2 and J usage is TRBJ2-3, with 14 positions matching TRBD2. CDR3 length: 17 amino acids. Germline lookup yields CDR1 WSHSY and CDR2 SAAADI. V lost 8 bases, J lost 5 bases, and 12 bases stayed unmatched. The CDR3 region has the DNA TGCGCCAGCCTAAAGGGGGGACTAGCGGGAGTAGTAGATACGCAGTATTTT. The encoded protein is CASLKGGLAGVVDTQYF.

The rearrangement uses TRBV4-1 and TRBJ1-6, with D tentatively TRBD1 (6 bases). Deletions cut 1 base from V and 7 bases from J, with 14 bases between. This CDR3 has 16 residues. Germline loops: CDR1 MGHRA, CDR2 YSYEKL. CDR3 sequence: CASSQVEDRLNSPLHF. As DNA, the CDR3 is TGCGCCAGCAGCCAAGTGGAGGACAGACTAAATTCACCCCTCCACTTT.

This clone was seen only once. The genes are TRBV4-3 and TRBJ2-7; TRBD2 matches 8 bases. Germline CDR1 is LGHNA and CDR2 is YSLEER. The CDR3 contains 14 residues. Trimming at V came to 1 base and at J to 5 bases, leaving 4 bases not matched to a gene. CDR3 DNA: TGCGCCAGCAGCCAAGGACGGCGGGGGGACGAGCAGTACTTC. Its translation: CASSQGRRGDEQYF.

The gene calls are TRBV2 and TRBJ1-5; perhaps TRBD1 as D (6 bases). Germline assignment: CDR1 SNHLY and CDR2 FYNNEI. V was trimmed by 6 bases and J by 2 bases, leaving 14 bases between them. This CDR3 comprises 15 residues. CDR3 protein: CASSYFTGRNQPQHF. Here the CDR3 DNA reads TGTGCCAGCAGCTACTTCACAGGGCGCAATCAGCCCCAGCATTTT.

The chain recombines TRBV19 with TRBJ1-4; D not certain. The germline V gene encodes CDR1 LNHDA and CDR2 SQIVND (reference sequence). The CDR3 spans 11 residues. Trimming shortened V by 10 bases and J by 3 bases, and 6 bases separated the two germline ends. The CDR3 region has the DNA TGTGCCACCACGGCTAATGAAAAACTGTTTTTT. Its translation: CATTANEKLFF.

This clone occurred once. The chain recombines TRBV6-5 with TRBJ2-6; no reliable D call. This CDR3 is 15 amino acids long. V was clipped by 4 bases and J by 0 bases, with 7 bases between them. CDR1 is MNHEY, CDR2 SVGAGI, per germline. CDR3 sequence: CASSLLSSGANVLTF. CDR3 DNA: TGTGCCAGCAGTTTGTTGAGCTCTGGGGCCAACGTCCTGACTTTC.

The V and J genes are TRBV27 and TRBJ2-7, with TRBD1 matching 8 bases. The junction had 7 bases not matched to a gene; V was cut back by 5 bases and J by 4 bases. CDR1 is MNHEY and CDR2 is SMNVEV in the germline V gene (reference sequence). This CDR3 is built from 14 residues. As DNA, the CDR3 is TGTGCCAGCAGTGCCCGGGACAGGCTATACGAGCAGTACTTC. The encoded protein is CASSARDRLYEQYF.